This T cell receptor (beta chain) was sequenced in a study of blood T cells in healthy people across ages. Study-level findings and limits: Compared with aged donors, long-lived donors showed fewer expanded clones, suggesting selection.

The CDR3 loop spans 13 amino acids. CDR1 is SQVTM and CDR2 is ANQGSEA in the germline V gene. V was clipped by 3 bases and J by 4 bases, with 12 bases between them. Every sample had a minimum of 7 million PBMCs isolated. This clonotype was detected only a few times. Its target is unknown. Primers used in a second PCR of roughly 6 to 11 cycles were a sample-barcoded 5' primer and a J-beta primer mix. Using its own MiXCR run on the 5' RACE reads, TCRdb lists one record per CDR3 protein. Of 600,000 or so distinct CDR3 sequences listed, 20% to 25% were seen once; the top ten hold under 4%. This chain links TRBV29-1 with TRBJ2-5; D is possibly TRBD2 (6 bases). Specimen: blood. The source of this sequence is a man aged 65 to 85 in good health. CDR3 region: CSVDRGRGETQYF. The CDR3 bases are TGCAGCGTTGACCGGGGGAGAGGAGAGACCCAGTACTTC.